The entry below describes one TCR beta chain. Study processing details: Reference gene primers were amplified, and this amplification served to estimate nucleated cell counts. Generated by immunoSEQ multiplex PCR, the TCRdb table keeps only in-frame clones and is missing some. That table furnishes V, J and clone size, whereas the DNA furnished D and trimming. The sample contains about 83,000 clones, 86% of which appear only once. Per germline, CDR1 MGHRA and CDR2 YSYEKL. This CDR3 contains 16 residues. V shed 4 bases and J 2 bases; nucleotides not matched to a gene: 4. The data belong to a study of blood T cell repertoires in COVID-19.

Source material: peripheral blood. The receptor was isolated from a woman aged 80 or older in a cohort sampled during active or convalescent COVID-19. The chain carries TRBV4-1 and TRBJ2-7; TRBD2 aligns across 14 bases. CDR3 sequence: CASSRGLAGEPYEQYF. The DNA for the CDR3 is TGCGCCAGCAGCCGGGGACTAGCGGGAGAGCCCTACGAGCAGTACTTC.